The 25 T cell receptor beta chains reported below all come from one sample, sequenced in a study of molecular identifiers for immune sequencing clone quantification. From the PCR reads, TCRdb called clonotypes with MiXCR, one entry per CDR3 protein. The sample has about 640,000 distinct CDR3 sequences, 20% seen once. Material for sequencing was naive CD8+ T cells from blood, with Jurkat cell RNA spiked in. Subset of the sample: FACS-sorted CD8+CD4-CCR7+CD45RA+ naive T cells. The receptors stem from a human donor in good health. Some libraries in this study had Jurkat cell RNA spiked in.

This clonotype was seen ten or more times. This rearrangement joins TRBV12-3 or TRBV12-4 to TRBJ2-4, with D perhaps matching TRBD1 (5 bases). V lost 1 base and J lost 8, with 12 bases in between. CDR3 length: 14 residues. Here the CDR3 reads CASSLVVLGHIQYF. Here the CDR3 DNA reads TGTGCCAGCAGTTTAGTAGTCTTGGGGCACATTCAGTACTTC.

This chain links TRBV6-2 or TRBV6-3 with TRBJ2-7, with 11 bases identical to TRBD1. With 5 bases clipped from V and 0 bases from J, the junction kept 9 bases outside the gene matches. Looked up from germline, CDR1 is MNHEY and CDR2 is SVGEGT. The CDR3 is made up of 17 amino acids. The CDR3 coding sequence is TGTGCCAGCAGTACCCTCTACGGGACAGGGGGCTCCTACGAGCAGTACTTC. It specifies CASSTLYGTGGSYEQYF.

A note on this clonotype: A read error may be the cause here, since a much bigger clone is one base away. The J gene is TRBJ1-4, the V gene TRBV13; 9 nucleotides align to TRBD1. This CDR3 contains 15 residues. Germline V CDR1 and CDR2: PRHDT, FYEKMQ (reference sequence). CDR3 DNA sequence: TGTGCCAGCAGCTTTATGGGACAGGGAGATGAAAAACTGTCTTTT. Translated: CASSFMGQGDEKLSF.

The table lists this clonotype with many counts. The rearrangement links TRBV28 to TRBJ2-7; 10 bases line up with TRBD2. Germline CDR1 is MDHEN and CDR2 is SYDVKM. V lost 6 bases and J lost 0; bases outside the gene matches: 8. The CDR3 consists of 16 residues. The CDR3 nucleotides are TGTGCCAGCAGCAGAACACTAGCGGGGTACTCCTACGAGCAGTACTTC. Its protein product is CASSRTLAGYSYEQYF.

This clonotype was recorded at least ten times. The V and J genes are TRBV12-3 or TRBV12-4 and TRBJ1-1; a weak D match, TRBD1 (5 bases). With 5 bases removed from V and 0 bases from J, the gap between germline ends came to 13 bases. CDR3 length equals 15 residues. Written as DNA, the CDR3 is TGTGCCAGCAGTCCCGCGATGGGGCTGAACACTGAAGCTTTCTTT. As protein: CASSPAMGLNTEAFF.

Concerning this clonotype itself: The CDR3 does not end in the conserved phenylalanine or tryptophan, so this is likely a read error. The limits of the CDR3 on the DNA are not certain, so only TCRdb's listed CDR3 is given. This chain joins TRBV5-1 and TRBJ2-7; the table names TRBD1, a call not compared with the DNA. The CDR3 contains 17 residues when both ends are counted. Germline V lookup: CDR1 SGHRS, CDR2 YFSETQ. CDR3 sequence: CASSLAAVRGFFYEQYI.

The table lists this clonotype with many counts. The rearrangement joins TRBV19 to TRBJ2-7, with 7 bases lining up with TRBD1. V lost 4 bases and J lost 3; bases outside the gene matches: 3. There are 13 residues in the CDR3. CDR1 and CDR2 (germline): LNHDA, SQIVND (reference sequence). CDR3 amino acids: CASSTTGYYEQYF. In DNA, the CDR3 is TGTGCCAGTAGTACGACAGGGTACTACGAGCAGTACTTC.

This clonotype was counted between two and nine times. The chain couples TRBV28 to TRBJ2-2; 12 bases line up with TRBD2. From germline, CDR1 is MDHEN and CDR2 SYDVKM. Trimming at V came to 4 bases and at J to 7 bases, leaving 10 bases not matched to a gene. CDR3 length: 17 residues. The DNA of the CDR3 is TGTGCCAGCAGTTCCTTGACTAGCGGGAGAAGGGGCGGGGAGCTGTTTTTT. This sequence encodes CASSSLTSGRRGGELFF.

This clonotype was seen more than once but under ten times. This chain joins TRBV6-2 or TRBV6-3 and TRBJ2-1; 7 nucleotides agree with TRBD1. CDR1 and CDR2 from the germline V gene are MNHEY and SVGEGT. J gave up 3 bases and V 7 bases, and 12 bases lay outside the gene matches. This CDR3 has 16 residues. The CDR3 is CASNSERTGIYNEQFF. In nucleotides, the CDR3 is TGTGCCAGCAATTCGGAACGGACAGGCATCTACAATGAGCAGTTCTTC.

Many counts were recorded for this clonotype. An end of the junction does not agree with germline; a read error may underlie this. This rearrangement joins TRBV5-6 to TRBJ1-3; D is unresolved. This CDR3 is 13 amino acids long. From germline, CDR1 is SGHDT and CDR2 YYEEEE. The CDR3 nucleotides read TGTGCCAGCAGCTTGGCTAGTGGAAACACCCTATATTTT. This codes for CASSLASGNTLYF.

This clonotype has a count of ten or more. V usage is TRBV7-2 and J usage is TRBJ2-7; D is uncertain. The CDR3 loop spans 17 amino acids. Deletions cut 1 base from V and 0 bases from J, with 16 bases between. Germline V gene data show CDR1 as SGHTA and CDR2 as FQGNSA. CDR3 DNA: TGTGCCAGCAGCTTAGGGGCTGCAGCGTCCCGCTCCTACGAGCAGTACTTC. Translated: CASSLGAAASRSYEQYF.

This clonotype was counted many times. The gene calls are TRBV28 and TRBJ2-5; D gene unclear. The CDR3 is 16 amino acids. Germline loops: CDR1 MDHEN, CDR2 SYDVKM. The V end lost 5 bases, the J end lost 1 base, and 17 bases lay between the germline ends. In DNA, the CDR3 is TGTGCCAGCAGTCCGTCTGATGTCCCGCTCCAAGAGACCCAGTACTTC. Translated: CASSPSDVPLQETQYF. Using reference TRBV28 and TRBJ2-5 for the parts outside the CDR3, the full variable domain is DVKVTQSSRYLVKRTGEKVFLECVQDMDHENMFWYRQDPGLGLRLIYFSYDVKMKEKGDIPEGYSVSREKKERFSLILESASTNQTSMYLCASSPSDVPLQETQYFGPGTRLLVL.

This clonotype has ten or more counts. V gene TRBV7-9 combines with J gene TRBJ1-1; D ambiguous. Germline CDR1 reads SEHNR; CDR2 reads FQNEAQ (reference sequence). The V gene lost 5 bases and the J gene lost 6 bases, with 10 bases spanning the gap. The length of the CDR3 is 12 residues. CDR3: CASSAVGAEAFF. DNA for the CDR3: TGTGCCAGCAGCGCCGTTGGGGCTGAAGCTTTCTTT.

This clonotype was picked up many times. This sequence joins TRBV4-3 and TRBJ2-7, with 8 bases identical to TRBD1. Germline V CDR1 and CDR2: LGHNA, YSLEER. Trimming removed 0 bases from V and 0 bases from J; junction bases left unmatched: 13. The CDR3 is 19 residues long. For the CDR3, the DNA is TGCGCCAGCAGCCAAGATGCCCCGACCGGGACAGGTAGCTCCTACGAGCAGTACTTC. Its protein product is CASSQDAPTGTGSSYEQYF.

The V and J genes are TRBV7-9 and TRBJ2-7, with TRBD1 matching over 9 bases. Germline V lookup: CDR1 SEHNR, CDR2 FQNEAQ (reference sequence). The V gene end was trimmed by 2 bases and the J gene end by 5 bases; junction bases not matched to a gene: 7. The CDR3 loop spans 15 amino acids. In DNA, the CDR3 is TGTGCCAGCAGCTTACTACAGGGGGCGCAGGACGAGCAGTACTTC. Its protein product is CASSLLQGAQDEQYF.

Details on this clonotype: A read error may explain this, as a much larger clone is one base away. The chain is built from TRBV28 and TRBJ2-2; TRBD1 is a possible D gene (6 bases). V shed 5 bases and J shed 4 bases, with 14 bases lying between them. The CDR3 covers 15 residues. The germline V gene has CDR1 MDHEN and CDR2 SYDVKM. The CDR3 is CASSTTGLSTGELFF. The CDR3, as DNA: TGTGCCAGCAGTACGACAGGCTTGAGCACCGGGGAGCTGTTTTTT.

This clonotype showed up many times. This chain joins TRBV7-2 and TRBJ2-7; no reliable D call. This CDR3 is 12 amino acids long. Germline V CDR1 and CDR2: SGHTA, FQGNSA. Trimming stripped 5 bases from V and 3 bases from J, with 8 bases between. This CDR3 reads CASSPLIYEQYF. Here the CDR3 DNA reads TGTGCCAGCAGCCCTCTTATCTACGAGCAGTACTTC.

The chain carries TRBV9 and TRBJ2-1; D remains ambiguous. Germline CDR1 and CDR2: SGDLS and YYNGEE. V lost 4 bases, J lost 13 bases, and 21 bases lay in between. This CDR3 comprises 14 residues. Here the CDR3 reads CASSSDLGQADQFF. The CDR3 bases are TGTGCCAGCAGCTCAGACCTTGGGCAGGCTGACCAGTTCTTC.

This clonotype was seen only a few times. The chain links TRBV7-9 to TRBJ2-5; 10 positions match TRBD1. CDR3 length: 15 residues. After removal of 3 bases from V and 5 bases from J, the junction contained 6 bases not matched to a gene. Germline loops: CDR1 SEHNR, CDR2 FQNEAQ (reference sequence). CDR3: CASSFRDRGPETQYF. The CDR3 bases are TGTGCCAGCAGCTTTCGAGACAGGGGGCCTGAGACCCAGTACTTC. The variable domain in full, completed from reference TRBV7-9 and TRBJ2-5, reads DTGVSQNPRHKITKRGQNVTFRCDPISEHNRLYWYRQTLGQGPEFLTYFQNEAQLEKSRLLSDRFSAERPKGSFSTLEIQRTEQGDSAMYLCASSFRDRGPETQYFGPGTRLLVL.

The chain combines TRBV3-1 with TRBJ2-3, with 9 positions matching TRBD2. The V gene's germline CDR1 is LGHDT and CDR2 YNNKEL (reference sequence). V was clipped by 1 base and J by 1 base; unmatched bases: 3. The CDR3 consists of 16 residues. CDR3: CASSQGLAGRTDTQYF. The CDR3 DNA reads as TGTGCCAGCAGCCAAGGGCTAGCGGGGCGCACAGATACGCAGTATTTT.

A note on this clonotype: The junction shows a germline mismatch at one end, possibly a read error. The chain is built from TRBV4-1 and TRBJ2-7; 7 nucleotides line up with TRBD2. The CDR3 is 15 amino acids. Germline lookup yields CDR1 MGHRA and CDR2 YSYEKL. The chain's CDR3 is CASSQRASGPYEQHF. The CDR3 nucleotides read TGCGCCAGCAGCCAAAGGGCTAGCGGCCCCTACGAGCAGCACTTC.

The chain carries TRBV30 and TRBJ2-7, with 7 bases that match TRBD1. The germline V gene has CDR1 GTSNPN and CDR2 SVGIG (reference sequence). V dropped 5 bases and J dropped 4; count of bases not matched to a gene: 8. The CDR3 length is 13 residues. The CDR3 nucleotides are TGTGCCTGGGGACAGGACGCAGTGTACGAGCAGTACTTC. It yields the protein CAWGQDAVYEQYF.

The table lists this clonotype with many counts. The chain couples TRBV5-6 to TRBJ2-1; the match to TRBD2 covers 8 bases. Germline values: CDR1 SGHDT, CDR2 YYEEEE. The CDR3 spans 15 residues. J gave up 0 bases and V 5 bases, and 4 bases lay outside the gene matches. CDR3 amino acids: CASSLLAGSYNEQFF. The CDR3 DNA sequence: TGTGCCAGCAGTCTCCTAGCGGGCTCCTACAATGAGCAGTTCTTC.

This clonotype appeared many times. This chain joins TRBV13 and TRBJ2-3; 7 nucleotides agree with TRBD2. Germline values: CDR1 PRHDT, CDR2 FYEKMQ (reference sequence). This CDR3 region has 14 residues. Trimming at V came to 1 base and at J to 6 bases, leaving 4 bases not matched to a gene. CDR3 DNA: TGTGCCAGCAGCTTAGTCCTAGCGGACGATACGCAGTATTTT. Amino acid sequence: CASSLVLADDTQYF.

V usage is TRBV3-1 and J usage is TRBJ2-7; 13 nucleotides align to TRBD2. This CDR3 spans 19 amino acids. Per germline, CDR1 LGHDT and CDR2 YNNKEL (reference sequence). J lost 4 bases, V lost 0 bases, and 12 bases had no gene match. In DNA, the CDR3 is TGTGCCAGCAGCCAAGATCGCCGGACTAGCGGGAGCAGAACGTACGAGCAGTACTTC. Its translation is CASSQDRRTSGSRTYEQYF.